The 9 T cell receptor beta chains reported below all come from one sample, sequenced in a study of beta chain features in type 1 diabetes (dated by TCRdb to 2016 to 2019). The paper as a whole reports these results and caveats: Type 1 diabetes patients showed a moderate but significant shortening of TCRB CDR3 length in all four CD4+ subsets.

Their recognized antigens are unknown. The library was prepared using the immunoSEQ multiplex PCR assay. The High Capacity cDNA Reverse Transcription Kit was used to reverse transcribe all of the isolated RNA, meaning that expressed TCRB transcripts were what got sequenced. TCRdb provides this immuneACCESS table in a form limited to in-frame rearrangements. Some clones are lacking; in checked studies, under half of them reflect an unresolved V gene, and why the rest are absent is not known. The sample table lists hundreds of thousands of clones, about a tenth of them with a count of one. The ten largest clones capture over 0.015% of the sample. The sample comprised naive CD4+ T cells from blood. The cell subset or site label here, explained by the study, means: true naive CD4+ T cells. The source is a man younger than 40 with type 1 diabetes.

This clone has a handful of counts. This chain connects TRBV27 to TRBJ2-1; no firm D call. The germline V gene encodes CDR1 MNHEY and CDR2 SMNVEV (reference sequence). The V gene lost 6 bases and the J gene lost 3 bases, with 6 bases spanning the gap. The CDR3 runs to 12 residues. The CDR3 loop is CASRRYYNEQFF. Written as DNA, the CDR3 is TGTGCCAGCAGGAGGTACTACAATGAGCAGTTCTTC.

The genes are TRBV4-2 and TRBJ2-7, with 14 bases matching TRBD2. The CDR3 length is 17 residues. V was pared by 3 bases and J by 2 bases, with 6 bases of the junction left unmatched. Germline lookup yields CDR1 LGHNA and CDR2 YNFKEQ. Here the CDR3 DNA reads TGTGCCAGCAGCCAGGGAACGGGACTAGCGGGGGCCTACGAGCAGTACTTC. It yields the protein CASSQGTGLAGAYEQYF.

The table lists this clone with a few counts. Other DNA sequences in the sample encode the same CDR3. The V call is TRBV9, the J call TRBJ1-1; unclear D gene. V was trimmed by 0 bases and J by 1 base, leaving 4 bases between them. Germline loops: CDR1 SGDLS, CDR2 YYNGEE. The CDR3 totals 13 residues. The CDR3 reads CASSVDRNTEAFF. In DNA form, the CDR3 reads TGTGCCAGCAGCGTAGATCGGAACACTGAAGCTTTCTTT.

In its sample, this clone was seen a few times. This chain links TRBV25-1 with TRBJ1-4; D possibly corresponds to TRBD1 (6 bases). The CDR3 has 13 amino acids. Germline CDR1 is MGHDK and CDR2 is SYGVNS. Trimming removed 7 bases from V and 6 bases from J, with 12 bases in between. The CDR3 bases are TGTGCCAGCATGAACAGGGTAGATGAAAAACTGTTTTTT. Protein product: CASMNRVDEKLFF.

The table lists this clone with a few counts. The J gene is TRBJ1-5, the V gene TRBV28; D remains ambiguous. Germline V lookup: CDR1 MDHEN, CDR2 SYDVKM. The CDR3 is 14 residues long. V lost 5 bases and J lost 3, with 11 bases in between. The CDR3 sequence is CASSGPGNNQPQHF. In DNA form, the CDR3 reads TGTGCCAGCAGTGGACCGGGAAACAATCAGCCCCAGCATTTT.

The sample holds a few counts of this clone. The chain couples TRBV5-6 to TRBJ1-5; D uncertain. V shed 1 base and J shed 0 bases, with 11 bases lying between them. The length of the CDR3 is 16 residues. Germline V CDR1 and CDR2: SGHDT, YYEEEE. This CDR3 reads CASSLFWANSNQPQHF. The CDR3 region has the DNA TGTGCCAGCAGCTTGTTTTGGGCAAATAGCAATCAGCCCCAGCATTTT.

The rearrangement uses TRBV5-1 and TRBJ1-4; D is possibly TRBD1 (6 bases). CDR3 length: 14 residues. Germline loops: CDR1 SGHRS, CDR2 YFSETQ. The V and J ends lost 4 bases and 8 bases respectively, with 15 bases between them. The CDR3 loop reads CASSETGLGEKLFF. The CDR3 nucleotides are TGCGCCAGCAGCGAGACAGGCCTTGGGGAAAAACTGTTTTTT.

This chain links TRBV7-9 with TRBJ2-3; TRBD1 matches 8 bases. The ends lost 4 bases at V and 6 bases at J; junction bases unmatched: 6. Germline assignment: CDR1 SEHNR and CDR2 FQNEAQ (reference sequence). This CDR3 contains 14 residues. The CDR3 DNA reads as TGTGCCAGCAGCTCGGACAGGGAATACGATACGCAGTATTTT. Its translation is CASSSDREYDTQYF.

This clone showed up just a few times. DNA for the CDR3: TGTGCCAGCAGCTTGATGTCCAGTAACTATGGCTACACCTTC. Protein: CASSLMSSNYGYTF. The chain recombines TRBV5-5 with TRBJ1-2; D is uncertain. V lost 1 base, J lost 1 base, and 8 bases lay in between. In germline, CDR1 is SGHKS, CDR2 YYEKEE (reference sequence). This CDR3 has 14 residues.